This TCR beta chain was sequenced for a study of cytomegalovirus exposure and HLA in healthy donors. Study-wide points: The investigators catalogued 150 to 200 TCR beta chains as cytomegalovirus-associated.

This clone appeared once. Antigen unknown. One end of the junction is discordant with germline, which a read error may explain. PCR employed 60 Vbeta and 13 Jbeta primers. Using immunoSEQ multiplex PCR, the repertoire was profiled, and TCRdb retains in-frame clones only, with some absent. Of 130,000 to 150,000 clones in the sample, approximately 71% were seen once. The V gene's germline CDR1 is MGHRA and CDR2 YSYEKL. The CDR3 covers 15 residues. This TCR was recovered from a woman in her forties or fifties in good health and CMV-seronegative. The source material was PBMCs. The chain links TRBV4-1 to TRBJ1-6, with D perhaps matching TRBD1 (5 bases). The CDR3 loop is CASSQSGSYNPPLHF. CDR3 bases: TGCGCCAGCAGCCAGTCAGGGTCCTATAATCCACCCCTCCACTTT.